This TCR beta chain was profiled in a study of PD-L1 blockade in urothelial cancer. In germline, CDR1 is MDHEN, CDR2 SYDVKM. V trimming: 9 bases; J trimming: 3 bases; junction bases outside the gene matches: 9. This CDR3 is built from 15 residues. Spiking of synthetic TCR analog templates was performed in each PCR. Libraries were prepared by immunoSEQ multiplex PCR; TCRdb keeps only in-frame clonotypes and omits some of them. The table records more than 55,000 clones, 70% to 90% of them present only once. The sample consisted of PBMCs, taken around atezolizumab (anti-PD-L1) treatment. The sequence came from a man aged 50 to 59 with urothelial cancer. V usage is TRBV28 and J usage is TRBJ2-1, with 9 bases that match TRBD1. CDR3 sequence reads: CASNSRDRVYNEQFF. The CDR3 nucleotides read TGTGCCAGTAATTCCCGGGACAGGGTCTACAATGAGCAGTTCTTC.